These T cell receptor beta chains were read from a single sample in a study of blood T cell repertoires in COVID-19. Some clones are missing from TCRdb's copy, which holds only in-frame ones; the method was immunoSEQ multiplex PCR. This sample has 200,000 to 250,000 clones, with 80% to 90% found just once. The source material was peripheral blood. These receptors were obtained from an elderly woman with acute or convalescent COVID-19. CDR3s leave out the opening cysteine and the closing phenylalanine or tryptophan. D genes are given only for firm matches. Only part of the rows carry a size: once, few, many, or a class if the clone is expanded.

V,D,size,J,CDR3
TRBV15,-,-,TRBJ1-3,ATSRAGGGNTIY
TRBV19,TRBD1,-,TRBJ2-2,ASSETGGGGELF
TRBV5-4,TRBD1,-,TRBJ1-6,ASSLGQGNNSPLH
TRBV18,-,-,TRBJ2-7,ASSPVPSRTDSYEQY
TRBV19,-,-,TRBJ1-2,ASSPTGTRGYT
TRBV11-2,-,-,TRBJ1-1,ASSLGGNTEAF
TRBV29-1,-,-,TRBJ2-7,SVQRDYGSSDEQY
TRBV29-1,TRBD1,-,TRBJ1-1,SVGQSNTEAF
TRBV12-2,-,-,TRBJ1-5,ASRLEGTPPLYNQPQH
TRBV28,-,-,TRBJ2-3,ASRTGGTDTQY
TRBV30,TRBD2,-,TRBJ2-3,AWSVLAGAVDTQY
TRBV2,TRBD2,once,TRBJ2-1,ASSAYTSGEQF
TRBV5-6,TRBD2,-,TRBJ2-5,ASSRAGTSKETQY
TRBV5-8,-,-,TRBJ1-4,ASSPLTGFH
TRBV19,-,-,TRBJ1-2,ASSTAGQRSSWYGYT
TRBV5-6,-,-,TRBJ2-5,ASSLAGGEETQY
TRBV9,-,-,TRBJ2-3,ASSVEGLPSVTTQY
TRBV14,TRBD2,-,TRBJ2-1,ASSLGLAINEQF
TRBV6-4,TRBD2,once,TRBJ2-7,ASSEASGSGEQY
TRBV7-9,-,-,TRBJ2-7,ASSLGGISSYEQY
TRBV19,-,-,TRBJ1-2,ASSISGGYYGYT
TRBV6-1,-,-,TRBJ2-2,ASSETLNTGELF
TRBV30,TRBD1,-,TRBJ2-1,AWAPLGQGNEQF
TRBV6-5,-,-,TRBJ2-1,ASSKPGLSYNEQF
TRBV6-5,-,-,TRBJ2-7,ASRLAAYEQY
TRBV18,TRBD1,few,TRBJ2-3,ASSRGQDGTDTQY
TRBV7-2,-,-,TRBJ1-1,ASSRTGLNTEAF
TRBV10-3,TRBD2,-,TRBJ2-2,AISESLAGEGTGELF
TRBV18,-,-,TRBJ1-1,ASSPMNTEAF